This paragraph reports one TCR beta chain. Repertoires were generated with immunoSEQ multiplex PCR, while TCRdb's copy carries only in-frame clones and drops some. This table holds tens of thousands of clones, around 68% found once. This sample stems from a study of blood T cell repertoires in COVID-19. Overall study: In each case, the material was cDNA or gDNA derived from T cells, B-cell-depleted T cells, or PBMCs.

The CDR3 has 15 residues. Germline CDR1 is LNHDA and CDR2 is SQIVND (reference sequence). Trimming left V 5 bases short and J 0 bases short, with 14 bases between. The V and J genes are TRBV19 and TRBJ2-7, with a possible D match to TRBD2 (5 bases). This TCR came from a woman aged 70-85 years with acute or convalescent COVID-19. The material sequenced was peripheral blood. CDR3 in amino acids: CASSGLGVDSYEQYF. The CDR3 bases are TGTGCCAGTAGTGGTCTGGGAGTTGACTCCTACGAGCAGTACTTC.